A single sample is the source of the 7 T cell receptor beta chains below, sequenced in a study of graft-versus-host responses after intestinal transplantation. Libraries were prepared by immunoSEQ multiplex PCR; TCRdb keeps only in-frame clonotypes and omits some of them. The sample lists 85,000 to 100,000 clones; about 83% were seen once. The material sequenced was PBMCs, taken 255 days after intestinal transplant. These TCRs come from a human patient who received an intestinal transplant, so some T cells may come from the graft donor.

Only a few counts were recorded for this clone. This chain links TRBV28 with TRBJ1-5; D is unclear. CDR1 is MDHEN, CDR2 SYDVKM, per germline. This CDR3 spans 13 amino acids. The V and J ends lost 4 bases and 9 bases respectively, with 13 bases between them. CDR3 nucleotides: TGTGCCAGCAGTTCGCTCGGAACCGGGCCCCAGCATTTT. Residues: CASSSLGTGPQHF.

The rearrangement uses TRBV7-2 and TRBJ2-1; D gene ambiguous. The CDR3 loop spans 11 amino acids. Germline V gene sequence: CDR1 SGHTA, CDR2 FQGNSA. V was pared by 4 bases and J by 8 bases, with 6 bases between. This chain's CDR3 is CASSSPDEQFF. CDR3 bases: TGTGCCAGCAGCTCCCCGGATGAGCAGTTCTTC.

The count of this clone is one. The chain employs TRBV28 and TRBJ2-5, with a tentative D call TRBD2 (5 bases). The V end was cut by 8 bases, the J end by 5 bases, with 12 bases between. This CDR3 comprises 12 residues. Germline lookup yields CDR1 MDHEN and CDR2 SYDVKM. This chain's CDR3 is CASATPGETQYF. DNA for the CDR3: TGTGCCAGCGCCACCCCGGGGGAGACCCAGTACTTC.

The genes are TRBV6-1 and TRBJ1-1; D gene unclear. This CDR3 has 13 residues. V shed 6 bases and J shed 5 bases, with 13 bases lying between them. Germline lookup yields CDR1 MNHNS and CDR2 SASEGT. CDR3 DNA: TGTGCCAGCAGCGCCCAGCGGCGGACTGAAGCTTTCTTT. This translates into CASSAQRRTEAFF.

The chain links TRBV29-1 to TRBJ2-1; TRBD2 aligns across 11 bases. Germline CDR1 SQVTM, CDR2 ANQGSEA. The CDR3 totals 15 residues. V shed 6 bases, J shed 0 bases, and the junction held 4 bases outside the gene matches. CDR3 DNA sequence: TGCAGCGTCGGGACTAGCGGTAGCTCCTACAATGAGCAGTTCTTC. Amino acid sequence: CSVGTSGSSYNEQFF.

The CDR3 region has the DNA TGTGCCAGCAGTACACCTTTGGTCGGGAGTAGGGACGAGCAGTACTTC. It codes for CASSTPLVGSRDEQYF. The chain recombines TRBV11-2 with TRBJ2-7, with a possible D match to TRBD2 (6 bases). This CDR3 comprises 16 residues. Germline V gene sequence: CDR1 SGHAT, CDR2 FQNNGV. Trimming cost V 6 bases and J 5 bases, with 23 bases left between them. Variable domain in full (rest from reference TRBV11-2 and TRBJ2-7): EAGVAQSPRYKIIEKRQSVAFWCNPISGHATLYWYQQILGQGPKLLIQFQNNGVVDDSQLPKDRFSAERLKGVDSTLKIQPAKLEDSAVYLCASSTPLVGSRDEQYFGPGTRLTVT.

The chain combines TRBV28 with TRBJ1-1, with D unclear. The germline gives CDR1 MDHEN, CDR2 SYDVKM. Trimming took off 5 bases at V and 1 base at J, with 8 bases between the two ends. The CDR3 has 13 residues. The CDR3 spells CASSTPQNTEAFF. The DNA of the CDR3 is TGTGCCAGCAGTACCCCCCAGAACACTGAAGCTTTCTTT.